This T cell receptor (beta chain) comes out of a study of cytomegalovirus exposure and HLA in healthy donors. The study, taken as a whole, reports: In a later analysis, a missense DCLRE1C variant was linked to TCR beta V- and J-gene trimming. The sole available immune exposure information was CMV serostatus.

The CDR3 is 11 amino acids. Per the germline V gene, CDR1 is SGHTA and CDR2 is FQGNSA. V trimming: 7 bases; J trimming: 10 bases; junction bases outside the gene matches: 5. Primers: 60 Vbeta forward and 13 Jbeta reverse. Sequencing used immunoSEQ multiplex PCR; TCRdb keeps in-frame clones, though not all of them. The sample has more than 50,000 clones, about 71% seen once. A remark on this clone: Its antigen remains unknown.

Sequencing input: PBMCs. V gene TRBV7-2 combines with J gene TRBJ2-3, with 7 bases aligning to TRBD2. The clonotype originates from a woman aged 45-59 years in good health and CMV-seropositive. The CDR3 DNA is TGTGCCAGCAACCTCAGCGGGGCGCAGTATTTT. This gives the protein CASNLSGAQYF.